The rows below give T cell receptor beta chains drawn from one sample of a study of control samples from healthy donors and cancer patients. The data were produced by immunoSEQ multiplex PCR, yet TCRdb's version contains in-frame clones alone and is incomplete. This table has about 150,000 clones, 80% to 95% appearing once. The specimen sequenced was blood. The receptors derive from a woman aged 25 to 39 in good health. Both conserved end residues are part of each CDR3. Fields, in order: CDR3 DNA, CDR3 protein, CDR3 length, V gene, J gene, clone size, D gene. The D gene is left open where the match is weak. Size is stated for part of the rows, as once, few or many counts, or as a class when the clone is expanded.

TGTGCCAGCAGTGAAGCCCATGGGACTGGCAAAAACATTCAGTACTTC,CASSEAHGTGKNIQYF,16,TRBV2,TRBJ2-4,.,.
TGTGCCAGTAGTCCAACTTGGCCCGTTTACTCTGGAAACACCATATATTTT,CASSPTWPVYSGNTIYF,17,TRBV19,TRBJ1-3,.,.
TGTGCCACTACCTGGATGGGTGGGGTCCGAGTCTACGAGCAGTACTTC,CATTWMGGVRVYEQYF,16,TRBV28,TRBJ2-7,.,.
TGTGCCAGCAGTTCGTTCGAGGGAGATACGCAGTATTTT,CASSSFEGDTQYF,13,TRBV6-6,TRBJ2-3,.,.
TGTGCCAGTAGTTTGGGGGGAGATAGCACTGAAGCTTTCTTT,CASSLGGDSTEAFF,14,TRBV19,TRBJ1-1,once,.
TGTGCCAGCATCAGACTAGCGGGACGACACGAGCAGTACTTC,CASIRLAGRHEQYF,14,TRBV5-6,TRBJ2-7,.,TRBD2
TGTGCCAGCAGCCGGGACAGGAGCTCCTACGAGCAGTACTTC,CASSRDRSSYEQYF,14,TRBV6-5,TRBJ2-7,.,TRBD1
TGTGCCAGCAGTGAAAGTGACGGGGAGGGAGGTCAGCCCCAGCATTTT,CASSESDGEGGQPQHF,16,TRBV6-1,TRBJ1-5,.,.
TGTGCCAGCAGCGCCCAGGGGAGCGACACTGAAGCTTTCTTT,CASSAQGSDTEAFF,14,TRBV7-3,TRBJ1-1,.,.
TGTGCCAGCAGTTACTCGGGGGAGTCTAACTATGGCTACACCTTC,CASSYSGESNYGYTF,15,TRBV6-5,TRBJ1-2,.,.
TGCAGCGTTGAAGCCGAGGACTACGGCCAAGAGACCCAGTACTTC,CSVEAEDYGQETQYF,15,TRBV29-1,TRBJ2-5,.,.
TGCAGTGCTAGTTGGGGTGGGACAGGGTTTGAAAAACTGTTTTTT,CSASWGGTGFEKLFF,15,TRBV20-1,TRBJ1-4,.,TRBD1
TGTGCCAGCAGTTCTACAGGGGGGAATGAAAAACTGTTTTTT,CASSSTGGNEKLFF,14,TRBV28,TRBJ1-4,.,TRBD1
TGTGCCAGCAGCATACTGGACAGTGTAAATGAAAAACTGTTTTTT,CASSILDSVNEKLFF,15,TRBV7-9,TRBJ1-4,.,.
TGTGCCAGTAGTATAGAGGCTGGGGCATACGAGCAGTACTTC,CASSIEAGAYEQYF,14,TRBV19,TRBJ2-7,.,.
TGTGCCATCAGTGCTTCGCTAGGGAGATCCACAGATACGCAGTATTTT,CAISASLGRSTDTQYF,16,TRBV10-3,TRBJ2-3,.,.
TGTGCCAGCAGCCGAAACACAGATACGCAGTATTTT,CASSRNTDTQYF,12,TRBV7-8,TRBJ2-3,.,.
TGTGCCAGCAGCTTTGAAGTACAGGGCGCCGAGCAGTACTTC,CASSFEVQGAEQYF,14,TRBV7-8,TRBJ2-7,.,.
TGTGCCACCAGCAGAGATACAGCCGGGCCAGAGACCCAGTACTTC,CATSRDTAGPETQYF,15,TRBV15,TRBJ2-5,.,.
TGCAGCGCCACGGGACAGTACTACGGGCAGTACTTC,CSATGQYYGQYF,12,TRBV29-1,TRBJ2-7,.,TRBD1
TGTGCCAGCAGTTACTCAAGCGCGCGCGAGCAGTACTTC,CASSYSSAREQYF,13,TRBV6-5,TRBJ2-7,.,.
TGCGCCAGCAGCCAAGGACTAGCGGGAGTTCCCGAGCAGTACTTC,CASSQGLAGVPEQYF,15,TRBV4-1,TRBJ2-7,few,TRBD2
TGTGCCACCAGTGATTGGGGCAGCGAGCAGTACTTC,CATSDWGSEQYF,12,TRBV24-1,TRBJ2-7,.,.
TGTGCCAGCGGGGGAACCGGGTCTGAAGCTTTCTTT,CASGGTGSEAFF,12,TRBV13,TRBJ1-1,.,.
TGTGCCAGCAGTTCCCCGGGACAGGGAGATCAGCCCCAGCATTTT,CASSSPGQGDQPQHF,15,TRBV28,TRBJ1-5,.,TRBD1
TGTGCCAGCAGCGGAAGGGAAGGCCAGCCCCAGCATTTT,CASSGREGQPQHF,13,TRBV7-9,TRBJ1-5,.,.
TGTGCCAGCAGCTCCCAAGGTGGGACAGCAAACTATGGCTACACCTTC,CASSSQGGTANYGYTF,16,TRBV7-9,TRBJ1-2,few,TRBD1
TGTGCCAGCAGTTTCCACAGCGGCTCCTACAATGAGCAGTTCTTC,CASSFHSGSYNEQFF,15,TRBV28,TRBJ2-1,.,.
TGTGCCAGCAGCGGAGAAGTTTTGAGCTCCTATAATTCACCCCTCCACTTT,CASSGEVLSSYNSPLHF,17,TRBV9,TRBJ1-6,.,.
TGTGCCAGCGCGGTCGGGGACGAGCAGTACTTC,CASAVGDEQYF,11,TRBV2,TRBJ2-7,.,.
TGTGCCAGCAGTTTCGCACCGGTAGGTTACGAGCAGTACTTC,CASSFAPVGYEQYF,14,TRBV28,TRBJ2-7,.,.
TGTGCCAGCTCACCCCGCAGAACCGGCTACGAGCAGTACTTC,CASSPRRTGYEQYF,14,TRBV18,TRBJ2-7,.,.
TGTGCCAGCAGTGAATCGGTCCACGAGCAGTACTTC,CASSESVHEQYF,12,TRBV6-1,TRBJ2-7,.,.
TGTGCCAGCAGCTTAGTAGGGACAGGGGGCTCAAGGCAGTACTTC,CASSLVGTGGSRQYF,15,TRBV11-2,TRBJ2-7,.,TRBD1
TGTGCCAGCAGCTCAACAGGTACCGCTTTCTTT,CASSSTGTAFF,11,TRBV7-9,TRBJ1-1,.,.
TGTGCCAGCAGCTTCCCTACAGGGGGGCCGCGGGATACGCAGTATTTT,CASSFPTGGPRDTQYF,16,TRBV7-3,TRBJ2-3,.,TRBD1
TGTGCCAGCAGTTACGGGCAGGGTGGCAAGCAGTACTTC,CASSYGQGGKQYF,13,TRBV6-2/TRBV6-3,TRBJ2-7,.,.
TGTGCCAGCTCACCCCTGCCGGGACAGGGGGCCTACGAGCAGTACTTC,CASSPLPGQGAYEQYF,16,TRBV18,TRBJ2-7,.,TRBD1
TGTGCCAGCAGTGGGGGCGAGCAGTACTTC,CASSGGEQYF,10,TRBV2,TRBJ2-7,.,.
TGCAGTGCTAGAGGAGCCGGGGAGCTGTTTTTT,CSARGAGELFF,11,TRBV20-1,TRBJ2-2,.,.
TGTGCCAGCAGTTATAGACAGCCCTCGTACCAAGAGACCCAGTACTTC,CASSYRQPSYQETQYF,16,TRBV6-2/TRBV6-3,TRBJ2-5,once,.
TGTGCCAGCGCCCGCGAGGGATCCAACTACAATGAGCAGTTCTTC,CASAREGSNYNEQFF,15,TRBV27,TRBJ2-1,.,.
TGTGCCAGTAGTACCGCAGGGAATTCACCCCTCCACTTT,CASSTAGNSPLHF,13,TRBV19,TRBJ1-6,once,.
TGTGCCAGCAGTTTTTGGGGATCGGGTAATGAAAAACTGTTTTTT,CASSFWGSGNEKLFF,15,TRBV28,TRBJ1-4,.,.
TGTGCCAGCCGGGACAGGGGCTACGAGCAGTACTTC,CASRDRGYEQYF,12,TRBV28,TRBJ2-7,.,TRBD1
TGTGCCAGCAGCCCCCTGGACCCTATCGAAAAACTGTTTTTT,CASSPLDPIEKLFF,14,TRBV7-9,TRBJ1-4,.,.
TGTGCCAGCTCACCACCCATAGGGGCTGGAAACACCATATATTTT,CASSPPIGAGNTIYF,15,TRBV18,TRBJ1-3,.,.
TGTGCCAGCAGCCCCCCCCCGCGGCGGCTTGTTAGCTCCTACAATGAGCAGTTCTTC,CASSPPPRRLVSSYNEQFF,19,TRBV6-2/TRBV6-3,TRBJ2-1,.,.
TGTGCCAGCAGCCCGAATGTCGCTGAGCAGTACTTC,CASSPNVAEQYF,12,TRBV7-9,TRBJ2-7,.,.